This passage covers 10 T cell receptor beta chains from one sample sequenced in a study of blood T cell repertoires in COVID-19. Generated by immunoSEQ multiplex PCR, the TCRdb table keeps only in-frame clones and is missing some. The table shows under 250,000 clones, with about 90% occurring only once. Sequenced material: peripheral blood. These receptor sequences come from a man older than 75 with acute or convalescent COVID-19.

The V call is TRBV14, the J call TRBJ2-7; TRBD1 matches 8 bases. The CDR3 totals 14 residues. Germline-derived CDR1 and CDR2 are SGHDN and FVKESK. V shed 3 bases, J shed 1 base, and the junction held 2 bases outside the gene matches. CDR3 sequence: CASSQDRESYEQYF. As DNA, the CDR3 is TGTGCCAGCAGCCAGGACAGGGAGTCCTACGAGCAGTACTTC.

V gene TRBV3-1 (or the pseudogene TRBV3-2) combines with J gene TRBJ1-3; no definite D call. The CDR3 sequence is 15 residues long. Per germline, CDR1 LGHDT and CDR2 YNNKEL (reference sequence). V lost 4 bases, J lost 0 bases, and 10 bases lay in between. The CDR3 loop reads CASSPDTFSGNTIYF. The CDR3 region has the DNA TGTGCCAGCAGCCCAGACACTTTCTCTGGAAACACCATATATTTT.

V gene TRBV3-1 (or the pseudogene TRBV3-2) combines with J gene TRBJ2-7, with D perhaps matching TRBD2 (6 bases). The CDR3 covers 15 residues. V was cut by 4 bases and J by 3 bases, with 16 bases left in between. Per germline, CDR1 LGHDT and CDR2 YNNKEL (reference sequence). In DNA form, the CDR3 reads TGTGCCAGCAGCCGAGCCGGGACTCCTGTCTACGAGCAGTACTTC. Translating it yields CASSRAGTPVYEQYF.

This chain uses TRBV7-2 with TRBJ1-6, with 8 bases aligning to TRBD1. Germline assignment: CDR1 SGHTA and CDR2 FQGNSA. The CDR3 sequence is 16 residues long. Trimming removed 2 bases from V and 9 bases from J; junction bases left unmatched: 9. The DNA of the CDR3 is TGTGCCAGCAGCTTAATCAGTACAGGGGGGGGTTCACCCCTCCACTTT. Its translation is CASSLISTGGGSPLHF.

The chain uses TRBV11-1 and TRBJ2-7; 8 nucleotides agree with TRBD1. This CDR3 has 14 residues. V was clipped by 5 bases and J by 5 bases; unmatched bases: 8. The germline gives CDR1 SGHAT, CDR2 FQDESV (reference sequence). The CDR3 bases are TGTGCCAGCAGCGACAGGGGAAGAGGTGACGAGCAGTACTTC. This translates into CASSDRGRGDEQYF.

The V gene is TRBV6-5, the J gene TRBJ1-4; D not resolved. Looked up from germline, CDR1 is MNHEY and CDR2 is SVGAGI. The length of the CDR3 is 14 residues. The germline V and J ends were trimmed by 4 bases and 8 bases, with 14 bases remaining between them. CDR3 residues: CASSFPGFEEKLFF. In DNA form, the CDR3 reads TGTGCCAGCAGTTTCCCGGGGTTTGAGGAAAAACTGTTTTTT.

The rearrangement joins TRBV7-9 to TRBJ1-1; no definite D call. Trimming took off 5 bases at V and 4 bases at J, with 8 bases between the two ends. The length of the CDR3 is 12 residues. In germline, CDR1 is SEHNR, CDR2 FQNEAQ (reference sequence). The CDR3 DNA reads TGTGCCAGCAGCACCACATTCACTGAAGCTTTCTTT. Amino acid sequence: CASSTTFTEAFF.

CDR3 region: CASSMRLGGGYNSPLHF. CDR3 nucleotide sequence: TGTGCCAGTAGTATGCGACTCGGGGGTGGGTATAATTCACCCCTCCACTTT. The rearrangement uses TRBV19 and TRBJ1-6; tentatively, D is TRBD1 (5 bases). Trimming left V 3 bases short and J 4 bases short, with 16 bases between. The CDR3 runs 17 residues. CDR1 and CDR2 from the germline V gene are LNHDA and SQIVND (reference sequence).

This chain connects TRBV6-6 to TRBJ2-7; TRBD1 matches 10 bases. After removal of 7 bases from V and 2 bases from J, the junction contained 5 bases not matched to a gene. The CDR3 totals 14 residues. Germline CDR1 reads MNHNY; CDR2 reads SVGAGI (reference sequence). The CDR3 DNA reads as TGTGCCAGCAAAAAGGACAGGGGGACCTACGAGCAGTACTTC. The encoded protein is CASKKDRGTYEQYF.

The chain links TRBV9 to TRBJ2-3; 7 bases align to TRBD1. The V gene end was trimmed by 3 bases and the J gene end by 3 bases; junction bases not matched to a gene: 7. From germline, CDR1 is SGDLS and CDR2 YYNGEE. CDR3 length: 15 amino acids. In DNA form, the CDR3 reads TGTGCCAGCAGCGAGAGACAGGGTCGGACAGATACGCAGTATTTT. It encodes CASSERQGRTDTQYF.